Each of the 8 T cell receptor beta chains below was sequenced from the same sample in a study of type 1 regulatory T cells. TCRdb reprocessed the reads via MiXCR and lists one record per CDR3 protein. This sample has around 65,000 distinct CDR3 sequences, with around 49% found just once. These receptors are not linked to any known antigen. The sequenced sample consisted of cultured non-Tr1 T cells, either the whole culture or a sorted T cell fraction (not recorded which). Every receptor here comes from a human donor in good health.

The V and J genes are TRBV7-2 and TRBJ1-5; no reliable D call. This CDR3 comprises 14 residues. Per germline, CDR1 SGHTA and CDR2 FQGNSA. The V end was cut by 3 bases, the J end by 3 bases, with 9 bases between. The CDR3 nucleotides read TGTGCCAGCAGCTTTCCCGGGTACAATCAGCCCCAGCATTTT. Protein product: CASSFPGYNQPQHF.

Here the CDR3 reads CSARDGSGTDTQYF. CDR3 coding DNA: TGCAGTGCTAGAGATGGGTCCGGGACAGATACGCAGTATTTT. The chain joins TRBV20-1 to TRBJ2-3, with D unresolved. The germline gives CDR1 DFQATT, CDR2 SNEGSKA (reference sequence). CDR3 length: 14 residues. V lost 0 bases, J lost 3 bases, and 10 bases lay in between.

The V and J genes are TRBV11-2 and TRBJ2-3, with 10 bases lining up with TRBD2. The CDR3 loop spans 20 amino acids. Germline CDR1 is SGHAT and CDR2 is FQNNGV. Trimming cost V 2 bases and J 0 bases; bases outside gene matches: 14. CDR3 DNA: TGTGCCAGCAGCTTATGGGGGGCGACTAGCGGGCGACGAAGCACAGATACGCAGTATTTT. Protein sequence: CASSLWGATSGRRSTDTQYF.

The chain is built from TRBV5-4 and TRBJ2-3; 7 nucleotides agree with TRBD1. The germline CDR1 and CDR2 sequences are SGHNT and YYREEE (reference sequence). The CDR3 has 15 residues. The ends lost 7 bases at V and 4 bases at J; junction bases unmatched: 12. The CDR3 DNA is TGTGCCAGCGGTTTAAGGGGGCCGTCTTCAGATACGCAGTATTTT. Encoded protein: CASGLRGPSSDTQYF.

This clonotype came up a few times. The V and J genes are TRBV2 and TRBJ1-5; D might be TRBD1 (5 bases). This CDR3 region has 15 residues. Trimming stripped 7 bases from V and 3 bases from J, with 16 bases between. Germline V gives CDR1 SNHLY, CDR2 FYNNEI. CDR3 in DNA: TGTGCCAGCAACGAAGACAGCCTGATCAATCAGCCCCAGCATTTT. Translated, it gives CASNEDSLINQPQHF.

This clonotype was observed a few times. The chain links TRBV3-1 to TRBJ1-1; D is uncertain. This CDR3 has 14 amino acids. Trimming took 1 base from V and 3 from J, leaving 9 bases between them. Germline CDR1 LGHDT, CDR2 YNNKEL (reference sequence). The CDR3 spells CASSQGIRDTEAFF. CDR3 nucleotide sequence: TGTGCCAGCAGCCAAGGAATTCGAGACACTGAAGCTTTCTTT. Using reference TRBV3-1 and TRBJ1-1 for the parts outside the CDR3, the full variable domain is DTAVSQTPKYLVTQMGNDKSIKCEQNLGHDTMYWYKQDSKKFLKIMFSYNNKELIINETVPNRFSPKSPDKAHLNLHINSLELGDSAVYFCASSQGIRDTEAFFGQGTRLTVV.

The chain recombines TRBV19 with TRBJ1-2, with 9 bases identical to TRBD1. The V and J ends lost 11 bases and 7 bases, in that order; junction bases with no gene match: 5. The CDR3 covers 11 residues. CDR1 and CDR2 (germline): LNHDA, SQIVND (reference sequence). CDR3 sequence (DNA): TGTGCCCTACAGGGGGCGTTTGGCTACACCTTC. Translation: CALQGAFGYTF. Filled out from reference TRBV19 and TRBJ1-2, the complete variable domain reads DGGITQSPKYLFRKEGQNVTLSCEQNLNHDAMYWYRQDPGQGLRLIYYSQIVNDFQKGDIAEGYSVSREKKESFPLTVTSAQKNPTAFYLCALQGAFGYTFGSGTRLTVV.

The gene calls are TRBV12-3 or TRBV12-4 and TRBJ1-4; 10 positions agree with TRBD1. This CDR3 is built from 16 residues. V shed 7 bases and J 2 bases; nucleotides not matched to a gene: 7. This CDR3 reads CASTRGQGTTNEKLFF. As DNA, the CDR3 is TGTGCCAGCACCAGGGGACAGGGGACGACTAATGAAAAACTGTTTTTT.